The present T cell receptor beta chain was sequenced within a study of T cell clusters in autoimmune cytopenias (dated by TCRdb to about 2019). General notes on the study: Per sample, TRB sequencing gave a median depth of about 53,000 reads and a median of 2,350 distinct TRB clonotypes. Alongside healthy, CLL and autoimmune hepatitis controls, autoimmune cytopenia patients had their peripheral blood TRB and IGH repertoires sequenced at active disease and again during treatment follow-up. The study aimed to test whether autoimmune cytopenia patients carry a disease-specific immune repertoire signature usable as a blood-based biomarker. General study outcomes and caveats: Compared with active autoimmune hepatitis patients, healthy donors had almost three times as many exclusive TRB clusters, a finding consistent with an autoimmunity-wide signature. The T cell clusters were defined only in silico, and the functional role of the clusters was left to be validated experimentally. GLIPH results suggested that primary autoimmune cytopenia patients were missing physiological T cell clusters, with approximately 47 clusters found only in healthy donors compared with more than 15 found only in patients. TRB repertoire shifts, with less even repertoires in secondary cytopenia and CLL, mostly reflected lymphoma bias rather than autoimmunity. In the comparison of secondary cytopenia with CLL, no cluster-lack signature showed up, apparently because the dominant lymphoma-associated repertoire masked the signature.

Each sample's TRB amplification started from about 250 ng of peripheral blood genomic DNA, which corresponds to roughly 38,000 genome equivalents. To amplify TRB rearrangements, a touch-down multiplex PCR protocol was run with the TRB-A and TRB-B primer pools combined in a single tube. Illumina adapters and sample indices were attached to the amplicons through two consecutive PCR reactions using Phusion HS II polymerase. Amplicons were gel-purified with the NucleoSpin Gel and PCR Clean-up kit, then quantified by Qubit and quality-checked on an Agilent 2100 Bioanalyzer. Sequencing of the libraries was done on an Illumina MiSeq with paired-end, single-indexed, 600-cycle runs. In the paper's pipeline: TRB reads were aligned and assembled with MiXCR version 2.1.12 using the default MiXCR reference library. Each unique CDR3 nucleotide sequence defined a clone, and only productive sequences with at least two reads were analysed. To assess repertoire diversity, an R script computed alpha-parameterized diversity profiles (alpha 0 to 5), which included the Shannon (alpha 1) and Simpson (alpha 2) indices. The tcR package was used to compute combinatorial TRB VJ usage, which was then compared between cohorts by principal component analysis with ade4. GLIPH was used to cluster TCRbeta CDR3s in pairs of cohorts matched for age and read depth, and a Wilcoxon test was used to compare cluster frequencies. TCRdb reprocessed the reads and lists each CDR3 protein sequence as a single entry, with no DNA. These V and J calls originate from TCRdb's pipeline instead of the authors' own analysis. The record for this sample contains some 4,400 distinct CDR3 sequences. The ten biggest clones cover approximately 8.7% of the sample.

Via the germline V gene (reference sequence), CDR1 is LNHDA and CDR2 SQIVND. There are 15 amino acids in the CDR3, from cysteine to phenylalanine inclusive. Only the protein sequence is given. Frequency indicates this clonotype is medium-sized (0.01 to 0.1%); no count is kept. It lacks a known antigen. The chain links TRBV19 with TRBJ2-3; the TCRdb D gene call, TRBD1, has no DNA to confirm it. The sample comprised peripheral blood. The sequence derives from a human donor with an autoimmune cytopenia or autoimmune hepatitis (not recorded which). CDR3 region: CASSIGSARTDTQYF.